Listed below are T cell receptor beta chains from one sample, sequenced in a study of post-analysis software for immune sequencing data. TCRdb re-called the PCR reads through MiXCR, storing one row per CDR3 protein. Here the sample spans a few hundred thousand distinct CDR3 sequences, roughly 38% being singletons. Sequencing was done on a sample of blood. The receptors stem from a girl aged 2 to 9 with multiple sclerosis. Each CDR3 is given with its conserved first and last residue. The D gene is left open where the match is weak. Clone size, where shown, is once, few, many, or a class for clones that have expanded.

.	14	TRBD1	TRBV5-1	TRBJ2-7	TGCGCCAGCAGGCCGGGACAGGACGCCTACGAGCAGTACTTC	CASRPGQDAYEQYF
few	15	.	TRBV7-2	TRBJ1-6	TGTGCCAGCAGCTTGTTGGGATCCTATAATTCACCCCTCCACTTT	CASSLLGSYNSPLHF
few	13	.	TRBV6-5	TRBJ2-7	TGTGCCAGCAGTTACGCGGCCGGGTTCGAGCAGTACTTC	CASSYAAGFEQYF
.	17	TRBD1	TRBV25-1	TRBJ2-1	TGTGCCAGCAGTGGGGGCCTGGGGCAGGGGGAAAACAATGAGCAGTTCTTC	CASSGGLGQGENNEQFF
few	16	TRBD2	TRBV7-3	TRBJ2-3	TGTGCCAGCAGCTTCACGGGACTAGCGGGGGCAGATACGCAGTATTTT	CASSFTGLAGADTQYF
.	15	TRBD1	TRBV20-1	TRBJ2-1	TGCAGTGCTAGAGGGACAGGGGTGATATACAATGAGCAGTTCTTC	CSARGTGVIYNEQFF
few	12	TRBD2	TRBV2	TRBJ2-7	TGTGCCACCCAGACTAGCGGCTACGAGCAGTACTTC	CATQTSGYEQYF
.	16	TRBD2	TRBV11-2	TRBJ2-3	TGTGCCAGCAGCTTTCTCTTGGCGGGGGGCACAGATACGCAGTATTTT	CASSFLLAGGTDTQYF
few	14	TRBD2	TRBV2	TRBJ2-5	TGTGCCAGCATTCTTACTAGCGTGGAGGAGACCCAGTACTTC	CASILTSVEETQYF
.	15	.	TRBV7-9	TRBJ1-5	TGTGCCAGCAGCGCAACAGGGTCCCCCCATCAGCCCCAGCATTTT	CASSATGSPHQPQHF
.	11	.	TRBV20-1	TRBJ1-1	TGCAGTGCTTTTAGGTACACTGAAGCTTTCTTT	CSAFRYTEAFF
.	14	TRBD2	TRBV20-1	TRBJ2-7	TGCAGTGCCGACGGGGGCGGGGGGCAGTACGAGCAGTACTTC	CSADGGGGQYEQYF
.	16	.	TRBV12-3/TRBV12-4	TRBJ2-1	TGTGCCAGCAGTTCCAGTTCACTAGGATCCGACAATGAGCAGTTCTTC	CASSSSSLGSDNEQFF
.	13	.	TRBV4-2	TRBJ2-7	TGTGCCAGCAGCCCCGACCGGTCCTACGAGCAGTACTTC	CASSPDRSYEQYF
.	14	.	TRBV9	TRBJ1-2	TGTGCCAGCAGCTCCCGGTATCGTAACTATGGCTACACCTTC	CASSSRYRNYGYTF
.	15	.	TRBV2	TRBJ2-3	TGTGCCAGCAGTGACTCGGGCTTGGGCACAGATACGCAGTATTTT	CASSDSGLGTDTQYF
few	16	TRBD2	TRBV5-1	TRBJ2-1	TGCGCCAGCTTCTCGGGCCGGCTAGCGGGGGGAAATGAGCAGTTCTTC	CASFSGRLAGGNEQFF
once	15	TRBD2	TRBV20-1	TRBJ2-1	TGCAGTGCTAGCGACGGACTAGCGGGGGTAGGTGAGCAGTTCTTC	CSASDGLAGVGEQFF
.	12	.	TRBV29-1	TRBJ1-2	TGCAGCGTTGGTTGGGGGCCCTATGGCTACACCTTC	CSVGWGPYGYTF
.	15	.	TRBV5-1	TRBJ1-2	TGCGCCAGCAGCTTGGAAATCGGGGGAGACGATGGCTACACCTTC	CASSLEIGGDDGYTF
.	14	TRBD2	TRBV3-1	TRBJ2-1	TGTGCCAGCAGCTATGCGGGAGGGCGGAATGAGCAGTTCTTC	CASSYAGGRNEQFF
few	13	.	TRBV29-1	TRBJ2-7	TGCAGCGTAAGACGGGGGGCAGGCTACGAGCAGTACTTC	CSVRRGAGYEQYF
.	21	TRBD2	TRBV5-1	TRBJ2-3	TGCGCCAGCAGCTTGGTGGTGGGGACTAGCGGGAGCGCAACTAGCACAGATACGCAGTATTTT	CASSLVVGTSGSATSTDTQYF
.	14	TRBD1	TRBV5-1	TRBJ1-5	TGCGCCAGCAGCTTGGACAGGGGGAGTCAGCCCCAGCATTTT	CASSLDRGSQPQHF
.	16	.	TRBV15	TRBJ1-5	TGTGCCACCAGCAGAGATAGGATGTCGGGTAATCAGCCCCAGCATTTT	CATSRDRMSGNQPQHF
.	16	TRBD2	TRBV12-3/TRBV12-4	TRBJ2-1	TGTGCCAGCAGTTTAGGGACTAGTCGGATCCACAATGAGCAGTTCTTC	CASSLGTSRIHNEQFF
.	17	TRBD2	TRBV20-1	TRBJ2-7	TGCAGTGCTAGCCCCCCGGGCCCGGGACTAGCGGGAGTTGAGCAGTACTTC	CSASPPGPGLAGVEQYF
few	14	.	TRBV28	TRBJ2-4	TGTGCCAGCAGTTTAGCCGGACTGGGAAACATTCAGTACTTC	CASSLAGLGNIQYF
few	15	.	TRBV7-3	TRBJ2-5	TGTGCCAGCAGCTTAGTCGCAGGTTTCCAAGAGACCCAGTACTTC	CASSLVAGFQETQYF
.	15	TRBD2	TRBV6-1	TRBJ2-1	TGTGCCAGCAGTGAAGAGGGCCTAGCGGGAAGTGAGCAGTTCTTC	CASSEEGLAGSEQFF
.	13	.	TRBV3-1	TRBJ2-3	TGTGCCAGCGGCGGACGGTTCACAGATACGCAGTATTTT	CASGGRFTDTQYF
few	17	.	TRBV24-1	TRBJ2-1	TGTGCCACCAGTGATGACCGAGGGGGTGGTCTTTACAATGAGCAGTTCTTC	CATSDDRGGGLYNEQFF
few	17	TRBD1	TRBV20-1	TRBJ1-1	TGCAGTGCTAGTGCACAAGGGGGCCTGTTGATGAACACTGAAGCTTTCTTT	CSASAQGGLLMNTEAFF
few	15	TRBD2	TRBV20-1	TRBJ2-1	TGCAGGCTTAGAGGCCTAGCGGGGGGATCCAATGAGCAGTTCTTC	CRLRGLAGGSNEQFF
.	15	.	TRBV6-2/TRBV6-3	TRBJ2-7	TGTGCCAGCAGTTACATCCTTGGCAGGGGGGACGAGCAGTACTTC	CASSYILGRGDEQYF
once	14	.	TRBV5-6	TRBJ2-5	TGTGCCAGCAGCTTGTACCCAATGGAAGAGACCCAGTACTTC	CASSLYPMEETQYF
.	15	TRBD2	TRBV5-1	TRBJ2-5	TGCGCCAGCAGCTTGGCTGCTAGCGGGGGTGAGACCCAGTACTTC	CASSLAASGGETQYF